Below, 7 T cell receptor beta chains from the same sample are listed, as sequenced in a study of cytomegalovirus exposure and HLA in healthy donors. Data came from immunoSEQ multiplex PCR; TCRdb stores just in-frame clones and leaves some out. The sample gives roughly 73,000 clones, about 95% of which show up once; around 3.2% is in the top ten. The sequenced material came from PBMCs. The source is a young man in good health and CMV-seronegative.

This CDR3 is CASSLALRQGENDGYTF. The CDR3 coding sequence is TGCGCCAGCAGCTTGGCATTACGACAGGGCGAGAATGATGGCTACACCTTC. This chain connects TRBV5-1 to TRBJ1-2; TRBD1 matches at 7 bases. Looked up from germline, CDR1 is SGHRS and CDR2 is YFSETQ. The CDR3 extends over 17 amino acids. The V gene end was trimmed by 0 bases and the J gene end by 6 bases; junction bases not matched to a gene: 14.

This clone turned up a few times. The chain couples TRBV10-3 to TRBJ1-6; D call uncertain. The V gene lost 11 bases and the J gene lost 8 bases, with 13 bases spanning the gap. The length of the CDR3 is 12 residues. Germline V lookup: CDR1 ENHRY, CDR2 SYGVKD. CDR3 protein: CAVRQSDSPLHF. CDR3 in DNA: TGTGCCGTTCGTCAGTCCGATTCACCCCTCCACTTT.

The V gene is TRBV6-5, the J gene TRBJ1-6; tentatively, D is TRBD1 (6 bases). Germline CDR1 is MNHEY and CDR2 is SVGAGI. This CDR3 region has 14 residues. The germline V and J ends were trimmed by 4 bases and 7 bases, with 11 bases remaining between them. CDR3: CASSLTGLNSPLHF. The DNA of the CDR3 is TGTGCCAGCAGTTTGACAGGACTGAATTCACCCCTCCACTTT.

J is TRBJ2-7 and V is TRBV15; TRBD2 matches 8 bases. This CDR3 is built from 15 residues. CDR1 and CDR2 (germline): LNHNV, YYDKDF (reference sequence). Germline trimming cut 1 base from V and 3 bases from J; bases unmatched to any gene: 5. CDR3: CATSRGDGGDYEQYF. The CDR3 DNA sequence: TGTGCCACCAGCAGAGGGGACGGGGGGGACTACGAGCAGTACTTC.

The V gene is TRBV11-2, the J gene TRBJ2-7; 13 nucleotides line up with TRBD2. Trimming at V came to 3 bases and at J to 5 bases, leaving 13 bases not matched to a gene. Germline V gives CDR1 SGHAT, CDR2 FQNNGV. This CDR3 spans 18 amino acids. The CDR3 loop is CASSLAPTTGTSGDEQYF. The CDR3 DNA reads TGTGCCAGCAGCTTGGCCCCCACAACCGGGACTAGCGGGGACGAGCAGTACTTC. The full variable domain, with the rest looked up from reference TRBV11-2 and TRBJ2-7, is EAGVAQSPRYKIIEKRQSVAFWCNPISGHATLYWYQQILGQGPKLLIQFQNNGVVDDSQLPKDRFSAERLKGVDSTLKIQPAKLEDSAVYLCASSLAPTTGTSGDEQYFGPGTRLTVT.

J is TRBJ1-4 and V is TRBV7-9, with TRBD1 matching over 9 bases. CDR1 and CDR2 (germline): SEHNR, FQNEAQ (reference sequence). The length of the CDR3 is 14 residues. The trim removed 5 bases at V and 7 bases at J, leaving 5 bases unmatched. The CDR3 reads CASSEQGAGEKLFF. The CDR3 DNA follows: TGTGCCAGCAGCGAACAGGGGGCCGGTGAAAAACTGTTTTTT.

V gene TRBV19 combines with J gene TRBJ2-3; 10 bases align to TRBD1. The V gene end was trimmed by 3 bases and the J gene end by 3 bases; junction bases not matched to a gene: 0. This CDR3 has 14 residues. CDR1 LNHDA and CDR2 SQIVND come from the germline V gene (reference sequence). The CDR3 loop reads CASSMDRGTDTQYF. The CDR3 DNA is TGTGCCAGTAGTATGGACAGGGGGACAGATACGCAGTATTTT. Complete variable domain (other parts from reference TRBV19 and TRBJ2-3): DGGITQSPKYLFRKEGQNVTLSCEQNLNHDAMYWYRQDPGQGLRLIYYSQIVNDFQKGDIAEGYSVSREKKESFPLTVTSAQKNPTAFYLCASSMDRGTDTQYFGPGTRLTVL.